The rows below give T cell receptor beta chains drawn from one sample of a study of response to subunit inactivated influenza vaccine. TCRdb redid the calling of the RT-PCR reads with MiXCR, one entry per CDR3 protein. The repertoire holds 550,000 to 650,000 distinct CDR3 sequences, with 10% to 15% as singletons. The material sequenced was PBMCs from blood, taken on the day of vaccination. The receptors come from a man in his fifties who received an inactivated influenza vaccine. Both conserved end residues are part of each CDR3. A D gene is named only where the DNA matches it firmly. Rows give clone size only sometimes, using once, few, many, or a class for an expanded clone.

many	TRBV7-2	-	TRBJ2-1	CASSSAAWYRTNNEQFF	TGTGCCAGCAGCTCCGCCGCATGGTACAGGACCAACAATGAGCAGTTCTTC
-	TRBV7-2	-	TRBJ1-4	CACSSRGRATNEKLFF	TGTGCCTGCAGCTCAAGGGGGAGGGCTACTAATGAAAAACTGTTTTTT
few	TRBV18	-	TRBJ2-7	CASSNSEASYEQYF	TGTGCCAGCTCGAATTCAGAGGCCTCCTACGAGCAGTACTTC
many	TRBV7-9	-	TRBJ1-5	CASSLSLSGATQPQHF	TGTGCCAGCAGCTTAAGTCTCTCGGGGGCAACTCAGCCCCAGCATTTT
-	TRBV24-1	-	TRBJ1-2	CATSDPRANYGYTF	TGTGCCACCAGTGATCCCCGGGCTAACTATGGCTACACCTTC
many	TRBV29-1	TRBD2	TRBJ2-3	CSVELLREGLVDTQYF	TGCAGCGTTGAATTACTCCGGGAGGGCCTAGTAGATACGCAGTATTTT
-	TRBV12-5	TRBD2	TRBJ2-1	CASGLGLAGYNEQFF	TGTGCTAGTGGTTTGGGACTAGCGGGATACAATGAGCAGTTCTTC
-	TRBV27	-	TRBJ2-7	CASSAGLSYEQYF	TGTGCCAGCAGTGCTGGACTAAGCTACGAGCAGTACTTC
-	TRBV29-1	-	TRBJ2-1	CSVEVLAPAIFYNEQFF	TGCAGCGTTGAAGTACTAGCCCCAGCGATATTTTACAATGAGCAGTTCTTC
-	TRBV6-2/TRBV6-3	TRBD2	TRBJ2-5	CASSYSLLAGTQETQYF	TGTGCCAGCAGTTACTCCCTACTAGCGGGCACCCAAGAGACCCAGTACTTC
many	TRBV29-1	TRBD1	TRBJ2-3	CSTSTGGGTDTQYF	TGCAGCACCTCGACAGGGGGCGGGACAGATACGCAGTATTTT
-	TRBV7-9	-	TRBJ1-4	CASSLLGQRINEKLFF	TGTGCCAGCAGCTTACTTGGACAGAGGATTAATGAAAAACTGTTTTTT
-	TRBV4-2	-	TRBJ2-3	CASTIPNQPTQYF	TGTGCCAGCACGATCCCGAACCAACCTACGCAGTATTTT
-	TRBV4-2	-	TRBJ2-3	CASSQDRSGVFSSTDTQYF	TGTGCCAGCAGCCAAGATCGTTCGGGGGTTTTTTCTAGCACAGATACGCAGTATTTT
-	TRBV20-1	-	TRBJ2-1	CSARVVAGNIFNEQFF	TGCAGTGCTAGAGTAGTTGCAGGAAATATTTTCAATGAGCAGTTCTTC
-	TRBV28	TRBD2	TRBJ2-1	CASRRGGHDEQFF	TGTGCCAGCAGGCGGGGGGGCCACGATGAGCAGTTCTTC
many	TRBV12-3/TRBV12-4	-	TRBJ1-3	CASSPPGPTSGNTIYF	TGTGCCAGCAGTCCTCCGGGACCTACCTCTGGAAACACCATATATTTT
-	TRBV9	-	TRBJ2-7	CASSVAAGATYEQYF	TGTGCCAGCAGCGTAGCCGCAGGGGCTACCTACGAGCAGTACTTC
few	TRBV5-1	-	TRBJ2-1	CASSTRGATRQYNEQFF	TGCGCCAGCAGCACGCGGGGCGCGACTAGACAATACAATGAGCAGTTCTTC
many	TRBV10-3	-	TRBJ2-3	CAISEVVREDTQYF	TGTGCCATCAGTGAAGTGGTTCGGGAAGATACGCAGTATTTT
few	TRBV10-3	TRBD2	TRBJ2-3	CAISSSGGTDTQYF	TGTGCCATCAGCTCTAGCGGAGGCACAGATACGCAGTATTTT
few	TRBV29-1	TRBD2	TRBJ2-2	CSVEDVRGGLRTGELFF	TGCAGCGTTGAAGATGTGCGGGGGGGCCTAAGAACCGGGGAGCTGTTTTTT
many	TRBV28	TRBD2	TRBJ2-1	CASSPWTSGGHNEQFF	TGTGCCAGCAGTCCCTGGACTAGCGGGGGACACAATGAGCAGTTCTTC
many	TRBV5-6	-	TRBJ2-5	CASSLVPSQVSGRGATQYF	TGTGCCAGCAGCTTGGTCCCGTCCCAGGTTTCTGGGAGAGGAGCGACCCAGTACTTC
few	TRBV28	-	TRBJ2-3	CASRTLAPPTQYF	TGTGCCAGCAGAACACTAGCTCCCCCTACGCAGTATTTT
-	TRBV3-1	TRBD1	TRBJ2-1	CASSQDPGTGPYNEQFF	TGTGCCAGCAGCCAAGATCCTGGGACAGGGCCCTACAATGAGCAGTTCTTC
few	TRBV12-3/TRBV12-4	TRBD2	TRBJ2-1	CASSLKVGRALEQFF	TGTGCCAGCAGTTTAAAAGTCGGGAGGGCCCTTGAGCAGTTCTTC
few	TRBV25-1	-	TRBJ1-2	CASSGSPGTPTSNYGYTF	TGTGCCAGCAGTGGATCCCCCGGGACACCAACGTCAAACTATGGCTACACCTTC
few	TRBV28	-	TRBJ2-2	CASSFRPPELFF	TGTGCCAGCAGTTTTCGGCCTCCGGAGCTGTTTTTT
-	TRBV20-1	TRBD2	TRBJ2-7	CSARNLAGGYEQYF	TGCAGTGCTAGAAACCTAGCGGGCGGTTACGAGCAGTACTTC
-	TRBV4-2	TRBD1	TRBJ2-3	CASSQDAHVGQGTDTQYF	TGTGCCAGCAGCCAAGATGCCCATGTAGGACAGGGCACAGATACGCAGTATTTT
few	TRBV3-1	TRBD2	TRBJ2-4	CASSQVISLAGANLLAKNIQYF	TGTGCCAGCAGCCAAGTGATTTCTCTAGCGGGAGCGAACTTACTAGCCAAAAACATTCAGTACTTC
-	TRBV7-8	TRBD1	TRBJ2-5	CASSLPGQGFQETQYF	TGTGCCAGCAGCTTACCAGGACAGGGGTTCCAAGAGACCCAGTACTTC
few	TRBV5-1	TRBD2	TRBJ2-5	CASRRSGLAGVETQYF	TGCGCCAGCAGACGGTCGGGACTAGCGGGAGTAGAGACCCAGTACTTC
-	TRBV20-1	-	TRBJ1-5	CSARTGGLGNQPQHF	TGCAGTGCTAGAACCGGGGGCCTTGGCAATCAGCCCCAGCATTTT
-	TRBV6-5	-	TRBJ2-5	CASSYSLPETQYF	TGTGCCAGCAGTTACTCCCTTCCCGAGACCCAGTACTTC